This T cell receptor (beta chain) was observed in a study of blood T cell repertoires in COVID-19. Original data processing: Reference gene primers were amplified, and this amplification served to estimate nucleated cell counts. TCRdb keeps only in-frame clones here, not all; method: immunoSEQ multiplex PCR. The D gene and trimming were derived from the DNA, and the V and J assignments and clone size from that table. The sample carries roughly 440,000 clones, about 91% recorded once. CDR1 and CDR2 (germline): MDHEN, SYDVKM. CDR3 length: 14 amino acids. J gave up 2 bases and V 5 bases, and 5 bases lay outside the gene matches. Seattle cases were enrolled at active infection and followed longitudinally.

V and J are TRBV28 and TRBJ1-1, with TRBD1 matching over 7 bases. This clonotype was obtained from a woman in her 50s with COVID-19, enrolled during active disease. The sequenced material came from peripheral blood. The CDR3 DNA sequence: TGTGCCAGCAGTACCGGGACAGCTAACACTGAAGCTTTCTTT. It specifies CASSTGTANTEAFF.